This TCR beta chain was observed in a study of OX40 agonist ivuxolimab in advanced cancers. About the research overall: Intravenous ivuxolimab at 0.01 to 10 mg/kg was given to patients every 2 weeks. The dose-escalation group included hepatocellular carcinoma, melanoma, renal cell carcinoma and head and neck cancer. Prior anti-PD-1, anti-PD-L1 or anti-CTLA-4 therapy was allowed; about 39% had some.

About this clone itself: What it recognizes is unknown.

This table comes from immunoSEQ multiplex PCR, and its TCRdb copy is limited to in-frame clones, with some not included. Among approximately 10,000 clones listed, roughly nine tenths were seen once. Study-wide results and caveats: Both blood CD4+ and CD8+ T cells showed clonal growth by week 6 at 0.1 to 3.0 mg/kg.

CDR3 length equals 13 residues. V was clipped by 8 bases and J by 3 bases; unmatched bases: 2. Looked up from germline, CDR1 is SNHLY and CDR2 is FYNNEI. The V gene is TRBV2, the J gene TRBJ2-5; 11 bases match TRBD2. Sequencing was performed on CD4+ or CD8+ T cells sorted from blood, taken in a trial of the OX40 agonist ivuxolimab. The sequence was obtained from an adult with an advanced solid tumor such as melanoma, head and neck, liver or kidney cancer. CDR3 in amino acids: CASRLAGKETQYF. CDR3 nucleotides: TGTGCCAGCCGACTAGCGGGGAAAGAGACCCAGTACTTC. The variable domain in full, with the rest retrieved from reference TRBV2 and TRBJ2-5, is EPEVTQTPSHQVTQMGQEVILRCVPISNHLYFYWYRQILGQKVEFLVSFYNNEISEKSEIFDDQFSVERPDGSNFTLKIRSTKLEDSAMYFCASRLAGKETQYFGPGTRLLVL.